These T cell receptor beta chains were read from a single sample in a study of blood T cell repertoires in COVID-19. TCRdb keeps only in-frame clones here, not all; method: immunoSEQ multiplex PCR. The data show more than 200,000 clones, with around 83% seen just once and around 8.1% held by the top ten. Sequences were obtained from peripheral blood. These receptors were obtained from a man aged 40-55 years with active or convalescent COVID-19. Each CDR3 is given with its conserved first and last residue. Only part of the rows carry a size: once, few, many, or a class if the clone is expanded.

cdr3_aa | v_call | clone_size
CASSQTPGSYNEQFF | TRBV5-1 | NA
CASSLRTGPLNTEAFF | TRBV7-8 | NA
CASRPTGAGGELFF | TRBV11-2 | NA
CASSQRTGGAEKLFF | TRBV4-3 | NA
CASSRDRNSNQPQHF | TRBV6-6 | NA
CASREGDREYTEAFF | TRBV6-5 | NA
CASSRRGTGGVHTF | TRBV4-1 | NA
CASSQGWLADTGELFF | TRBV3-1/TRBV3-2 | NA
CASSLRDSSDTQYF | TRBV11-3 | NA
CASSPGQGSNQPQHF | TRBV6-5 | NA
CAWQTSGGGETQYF | TRBV30 | NA
CASSLLPEGGTDTQYF | TRBV6-4 | NA
CATSARLAGWGTGELFF | TRBV24-1 | many
CASSLASGRYSEQFF | TRBV5-1 | NA
CASSTSGSDILDTQYF | TRBV3-1/TRBV3-2 | once
CASSENGGSSNTIYF | TRBV2 | NA
CASRSQQGEKLFF | TRBV6-5 | once
CASSLLEETGFADTQYF | TRBV7-9 | once
CAISPGQGNQPQHF | TRBV10-3 | once
CASSGGERNQPQHF | TRBV2 | NA
CAWSLQGKNIQYF | TRBV30 | NA
CASRVTVNTEAFF | TRBV6-5 | NA
CASSRRSGTGDLGTEAFF | TRBV7-2 | NA
CASSFGGPTNTGELFF | TRBV5-4 | NA
CASSLHRAIERGNTQYF | TRBV5-1 | NA
CASSPGLAGGRGYEQYF | TRBV7-2 | NA
CASGLVFGGMQFF | TRBV12-5 | NA
CASSLGGSGELFF | TRBV5-6 | NA